Presented here are 25 T cell receptor beta chains from one specimen sequenced in a study of T cells in Graves' hyperthyroidism and ophthalmopathy. Amplification yielded TCR beta CDR3 regions, with RNA transcripts as the source. The TCR CDR3 first-round RT-PCR relied on the HTBI primer set. TCRdb used MiXCR to reprocess the multiplex PCR reads, holding one entry per CDR3 protein. The sample holds 450,000 to 600,000 distinct CDR3 sequences, 14% seen once. Specimen: blood. The receptors originated from a middle-aged woman with Graves' hyperthyroidism.

This clonotype appeared a single time. DNA of the CDR3: TGTGCCTGGGGGACAGCCTACGAGCAGTACTTC. Translation gives CAWGTAYEQYF. The chain recombines TRBV30 with TRBJ2-7, with 7 bases matching TRBD1. With V trimmed by 5 bases and J by 2 bases, 0 bases remained unmatched. The CDR3 length is 11 residues. Per the germline V gene, CDR1 is GTSNPN and CDR2 is SVGIG (reference sequence).

The V gene is TRBV18, the J gene TRBJ2-1, with 11 bases that match TRBD2. The CDR3 has 14 residues. CDR1 is KGHSH and CDR2 is LQKENI in the germline V gene. The V segment lost 6 bases and the J segment 6 bases; nucleotides outside the gene matches: 4. The CDR3 reads CASSGTSGLNEQFF. DNA for the CDR3: TGTGCCAGCTCTGGGACTAGCGGACTCAATGAGCAGTTCTTC.

This clonotype was detected many times. The genes are TRBV7-2 and TRBJ2-7; 14 bases line up with TRBD2. After removal of 6 bases from V and 7 bases from J, the junction contained 11 bases not matched to a gene. Germline V gene lookup returns CDR1 SGHTA and CDR2 FQGNSA. The CDR3 covers 16 residues. The CDR3: CASRGGGTSGSMEQYF. The CDR3 DNA is TGTGCCAGCAGGGGGGGGGGGACTAGCGGGAGCATGGAGCAGTACTTC.

The gene calls are TRBV9 and TRBJ1-5; TRBD1 is a possible D gene (5 bases). CDR3 length equals 15 residues. Germline V gene sequence: CDR1 SGDLS, CDR2 YYNGEE. V lost 3 bases to trimming and J lost 3 bases, with 13 bases between them. CDR3 DNA: TGTGCCAGCAGCGCCAGCGGGGGTCTCAATCAGCCCCAGCATTTT. It translates to CASSASGGLNQPQHF.

As for this clonotype: The junction and the germline gene differ at one end; a read error may be behind it. The chain employs TRBV28 and TRBJ2-5; the match to TRBD2 covers 14 bases. The CDR3 has 18 amino acids. Germline-derived CDR1 and CDR2 are MDHEN and SYDVKM. In nucleotides, the CDR3 is TGTGCCAGCAGTTTAGGGGGGACTAGCGGGAGAGGGCAAGAGGCCCAGTACTTC. This sequence encodes CASSLGGTSGRGQEAQYF.

This clonotype was counted between two and nine times. The chain is built from TRBV13 and TRBJ1-1; 12 bases map to TRBD1. Per the germline V gene, CDR1 is PRHDT and CDR2 is FYEKMQ (reference sequence). V lost 5 bases, J lost 4 bases, and 14 bases stayed unmatched. The CDR3 sequence is 18 residues long. Here the CDR3 reads CASSSGDRGRKRSTEAFF. The CDR3 nucleotides are TGTGCCAGCAGCAGTGGGGACAGGGGGCGAAAAAGGAGCACTGAAGCTTTCTTT.

This rearrangement joins TRBV28 to TRBJ2-5; TRBD2 aligns across 10 bases. The germline V gene has CDR1 MDHEN and CDR2 SYDVKM. CDR3 size: 16 residues. With V trimmed by 6 bases and J by 1 base, 8 bases remained unmatched. The CDR3 nucleotides are TGTGCCAGCAGGCCTACTAGCGGGAATTTCCAAGAGACCCAGTACTTC. It specifies CASRPTSGNFQETQYF.

In its sample, this clonotype was seen many times. The genes are TRBV7-3 and TRBJ2-7; 8 bases map to TRBD2. This CDR3 is 15 amino acids long. Germline assignment: CDR1 SGHTA and CDR2 FQGTGA. The V and J ends lost 6 bases and 5 bases, in that order; junction bases with no gene match: 12. The CDR3 here is CASRESGSQAHEQYF. In nucleotides, the CDR3 is TGTGCCAGCAGGGAGAGCGGGAGCCAAGCCCACGAGCAGTACTTC. The variable domain in full, with the rest retrieved from reference TRBV7-3 and TRBJ2-7, is GAGVSQTPSNKVTEKGKYVELRCDPISGHTALYWYRQSLGQGPEFLIYFQGTGAADDSGLPNDRFFAVRPEGSVSTLKIQRTERGDSAVYLCASRESGSQAHEQYFGPGTRLTVT.

This clonotype was seen many times. The chain carries TRBV24-1 and TRBJ2-7; perhaps TRBD1 as D (5 bases). This CDR3 region has 12 residues. Trimming removed 0 bases from V and 8 bases from J, with 7 bases in between. Germline CDR1 is KGHDR and CDR2 is SFDVKD. The CDR3 coding sequence is TGTGCCACCAGTGATTTGATGGACAAGCAGTACTTC. This encodes CATSDLMDKQYF.

This clonotype was counted between two and nine times. The gene calls are TRBV19 and TRBJ1-1; D unclear. With 2 bases removed from V and 3 bases from J, the gap between germline ends came to 10 bases. The CDR3 is 14 residues long. The germline V gene has CDR1 LNHDA and CDR2 SQIVND (reference sequence). CDR3 bases: TGTGCCAGTAGTATAAGCGTCTTGGACACTGAAGCTTTCTTT. It yields the protein CASSISVLDTEAFF.

The table lists this clonotype with a few counts. This chain connects TRBV6-1 to TRBJ2-3, with 8 nucleotides matching TRBD2. Germline-derived CDR1 and CDR2 are MNHNS and SASEGT. Germline trimming cut 5 bases from V and 5 bases from J; bases unmatched to any gene: 12. The CDR3 is made up of 16 amino acids. The CDR3 nucleotides are TGTGCCAGCAGTCCAACGGGGGCGGGAGGAGGAGATACGCAGTATTTT. It specifies CASSPTGAGGGDTQYF.

This clonotype has at least ten counts. This chain links TRBV11-2 with TRBJ2-3; D gene unclear. The length of the CDR3 is 14 residues. Trimming left V 0 bases short and J 0 bases short, with 4 bases between. Looked up from germline, CDR1 is SGHAT and CDR2 is FQNNGV. CDR3 in amino acids: CASSLDVSTDTQYF. The CDR3 coding sequence is TGTGCCAGCAGCTTAGATGTGAGCACAGATACGCAGTATTTT.

The gene calls are TRBV28 and TRBJ1-4; D might be TRBD1 (5 bases). This CDR3 contains 13 residues. CDR1 and CDR2 from the germline V gene are MDHEN and SYDVKM. The V end was cut by 5 bases, the J end by 7 bases, with 11 bases between. The DNA for the CDR3 is TGTGCCAGCAGTCGGCCGGGACGTGAAAAACTGTTTTTT. Translation: CASSRPGREKLFF. Full variable domain (remainder filled in from reference TRBV28 and TRBJ1-4): DVKVTQSSRYLVKRTGEKVFLECVQDMDHENMFWYRQDPGLGLRLIYFSYDVKMKEKGDIPEGYSVSREKKERFSLILESASTNQTSMYLCASSRPGREKLFFGSGTQLSVL.

This clonotype has a count of ten or more. CDR3 in DNA: TGTGCCAGCAGTTCCCTGGGCAGGAAGGGCCAAGAGACCCAGTACTTC. Translating gives CASSSLGRKGQETQYF. The chain joins TRBV27 to TRBJ2-5; D is ambiguous. Germline loops: CDR1 MNHEY, CDR2 SMNVEV (reference sequence). This CDR3 is built from 16 residues. V was shortened by 4 bases and J by 1 base, with 16 bases between the two germline ends.

This clonotype was counted a few times. The J gene is TRBJ1-5, the V gene TRBV5-6; D perhaps matches TRBD1 (6 bases). CDR1 is SGHDT and CDR2 is YYEEEE in the germline V gene. This CDR3 region has 16 residues. Trimming left V 6 bases short and J 0 bases short, with 16 bases between. The CDR3 coding sequence is TGTGCCAGCACCTCTTCGTCAGGGGTTAGCAATCAGCCCCAGCATTTT. It codes for CASTSSSGVSNQPQHF.

This rearrangement joins TRBV2 to TRBJ1-2, with 12 bases fitting TRBD1. V was clipped by 6 bases and J by 8 bases; unmatched bases: 7. The CDR3 runs to 14 residues. Germline V gene lookup returns CDR1 SNHLY and CDR2 FYNNEI. CDR3 amino acids: CASSRDRGRGGYTF. CDR3 DNA sequence: TGTGCCAGCAGCCGGGACAGGGGGCGCGGGGGCTACACCTTC.

The chain uses TRBV10-3 and TRBJ2-1; TRBD1 is a possible D gene (5 bases). The CDR3 has 13 amino acids. Germline V gene data show CDR1 as ENHRY and CDR2 as SYGVKD. The germline V and J ends were trimmed by 0 bases and 8 bases, with 8 bases remaining between them. In nucleotides, the CDR3 is TGTGCCATCAGTGAGTCCAGGGTGGATGAGCAGTTCTTC. It codes for CAISESRVDEQFF.

This chain uses TRBV19 with TRBJ2-3; TRBD2 matches at 7 bases. Per germline, CDR1 LNHDA and CDR2 SQIVND (reference sequence). With V trimmed by 6 bases and J by 4 bases, 7 bases remained unmatched. The CDR3 is made up of 14 amino acids. The CDR3 region is CASRSGGSADTQYF. In DNA, the CDR3 is TGTGCCAGTAGGTCGGGCGGGAGCGCAGATACGCAGTATTTT.

J is TRBJ1-6 and V is TRBV19; no definite D call. The CDR3 is 13 amino acids. Germline-derived CDR1 and CDR2 are LNHDA and SQIVND (reference sequence). Trimming removed 8 bases at V and 1 base at J, with 6 bases between. The CDR3 here is CASEGSYNSPLHF. The CDR3 DNA is TGTGCCAGTGAAGGGTCCTATAATTCACCCCTCCACTTT.

A word on this clonotype: At one end the junction does not follow the germline gene, possibly because of a read error. The chain joins TRBV6-9 to TRBJ2-7; 11 nucleotides align to TRBD2. Per germline, CDR1 MNHGY and CDR2 SVAAGI. The CDR3 is made up of 19 amino acids. The CDR3 loop reads CVSSYTLPGLAVLGYEQYF. In nucleotides, the CDR3 is TGTGTCAGCAGTTACACCCTACCGGGACTAGCGGTCCTAGGCTACGAGCAGTACTTC.

This clonotype appeared a few times. V is TRBV19 and J is TRBJ2-3; D is unresolved. The V gene's germline CDR1 is LNHDA and CDR2 SQIVND (reference sequence). The V gene lost 6 bases and the J gene lost 3 bases, with 10 bases spanning the gap. The CDR3 runs 13 residues. The CDR3 is CASSGGQTDTQYF. CDR3 DNA sequence: TGTGCCAGTAGCGGTGGCCAGACAGATACGCAGTATTTT.

The chain is built from TRBV5-1 and TRBJ1-4, with unresolved D. CDR3 length: 13 amino acids. Germline CDR1 SGHRS, CDR2 YFSETQ. The germline V and J ends were trimmed by 4 bases and 4 bases, with 8 bases remaining between them. DNA of the CDR3: TGCGCCAGCAGCCGGCAGAGTAATGAAAAACTGTTTTTT. This codes for CASSRQSNEKLFF.

This clonotype has a count of ten or more. The CDR3 DNA reads TGTGCCAGCAGCCAAGATGGTCCAGGAAACCTCTACGAGCAGTACTTC. Its translation: CASSQDGPGNLYEQYF. This chain joins TRBV3-1 and TRBJ2-7; no clear D. Germline V gene data show CDR1 as LGHDT and CDR2 as YNNKEL (reference sequence). V lost 0 bases and J lost 3, with 15 bases in between. The CDR3 consists of 16 residues.

The V and J genes are TRBV20-1 and TRBJ2-7; 9 bases are a match to TRBD1. J was trimmed by 6 bases and V by 3 bases; bases with no gene match: 12. Germline V lookup: CDR1 DFQATT, CDR2 SNEGSKA (reference sequence). The CDR3 loop spans 15 amino acids. The CDR3 coding sequence is TGCAGTGCTAGGGCCATGGGACAGGGTCATGGCGAGCAGTACTTC. Protein sequence: CSARAMGQGHGEQYF.

This clonotype was seen at least ten times. CDR3 in amino acids: CASSLLGGEQFF. CDR3 bases: TGTGCCAGCAGCCTGTTGGGCGGGGAGCAGTTCTTC. The gene calls are TRBV11-2 and TRBJ2-1; a weak D match, TRBD2 (5 bases). The CDR3 is 12 amino acids. Trimming took 5 bases from V and 10 from J, leaving 12 bases between them. Germline CDR1 is SGHAT and CDR2 is FQNNGV.